This TCR beta chain was identified during a study of blood T cell repertoires in COVID-19 (dated by TCRdb to 2018 to 2021). Notes on the research overall: Collaborator samples came from the United States, Italy and Spain and covered acute and convalescent phases of COVID-19. The repertoires were made available in a free public database intended to serve as a resource for research on the immune response to SARS-CoV-2. Samples came from the ongoing ImmuneRACE study (first 160 participants) plus 1,254 subjects from 6 global collaborators. The prospective study material was composed of cDNA or gDNA derived from T cells, B-cell-depleted T cells, or PBMCs. Subjects who had been exposed to COVID-19, were actively infected with it, or had recovered from it provided the deeply sampled blood TCRbeta repertoires that made up the dataset. A de-identified subject ID, COVID-19 status, age in years and sex were almost always included in the sample metadata. Where available, HLA class I and class II types were taken from metadata supplied by the sample provider and were not determined by assay-based typing. Overall study outcomes, separate from this receptor: Clinical and demographic metadata were provided uncurated, with the amount varying by source and participant.

Whole blood was collected in K2EDTA tubes by collaborating institutions according to the institutions' own protocols. Collaborator samples were shipped for TCRbeta analysis as frozen whole blood, isolated PBMCs, or DNA extracted from either sample type. TCRbeta CDR3 regions were amplified from genomic DNA using the immunoSEQ Assay, a bias-controlled multiplex PCR. The published analysis was carried out like this. Nucleated cell counts per sample were estimated from amplification of reference gene primers within the assay. To quantify the absolute abundance of each unique TCRbeta CDR3 rearrangement, sequence reads were collapsed and filtered. For each sample, productive Simpson clonality was calculated as the square root of Simpson's diversity index over productive rearrangements. This is the immuneACCESS table as TCRdb keeps it, with only in-frame sequences that have V and J called. A part of the clones is gone; compared with another copy, unresolved V genes explain less than half, and the rest is unexplained. That table is the source of V, J and clone size, and D and trimming were worked out from the DNA. This sample holds fewer than 250,000 clones; 80% to 90% were observed only once. Over 9.5% of the sample lies in the top ten.

There are 13 amino acids in the CDR3, from cysteine to phenylalanine inclusive. Only CDR3 DNA is held: 39 bases, read in frame from base 1. The germline V gene sets CDR1 to KGHSH and CDR2 to LQKENI. Deletion took 3 bases off V and 3 bases off J, with a span of 7 bases between the germline ends. About this clone: Its antigen is unknown. One base away there is no much larger clone; base qualities are not given.

The chain is encoded by TRBV18 joined to TRBJ2-3; no D gene call is confident. Material: peripheral blood. This TCR was sampled from a woman older than 75 with acute or convalescent COVID-19. The DNA sequence is as follows: TGTGCCAGCTCACCCGCGGATACAGATACGCAGTATTTT. It specifies CASSPADTDTQYF.